The clone carrying this TCR beta chain was seen only a few times. The antigen remains unidentified. The data were taken from a study of CD8 T cells in ankylosing spondylitis. Whole-study findings and limits: As for the disease-linked clones, they showed a CD8+ phenotype and occurred at relatively low frequencies in peripheral blood. Disease-linked clones reportedly showed significant enrichment in matched ankylosing spondylitis synovial fluid. Some motif variants were previously reported in reactive arthritis synovial fluid and blood. A TCR beta motif of several highly homologous variants seemed to mark ankylosing spondylitis blood.

TCRdb re-called the 5' RACE reads with MiXCR, one entry per CDR3 protein. The table includes 200,000 to 250,000 distinct CDR3 sequences, over 9.5% detected once. CDR3 length: 13 residues. V lost 3 bases, J lost 8 bases, and 8 bases stayed unmatched. CDR1 is SQVTM and CDR2 is ANQGSEA in the germline V gene. This receptor was obtained from a male donor with ankylosing spondylitis or in good health (not recorded which). The material sequenced was blood, either unsorted or a sorted T cell fraction (not recorded which). The V and J genes are TRBV29-1 and TRBJ2-7; TRBD1 agrees at 9 bases. The CDR3 loop is CSVEKGQGLQQYF. The DNA for the CDR3 is TGCAGCGTTGAGAAGGGACAGGGCCTTCAGCAGTACTTC.